This T cell receptor (beta chain) was sequenced in a study of cytomegalovirus exposure and HLA in healthy donors. From germline, CDR1 is MDHEN and CDR2 SYDVKM. The CDR3 is made up of 13 amino acids. PCR was performed using 60 Vbeta and 13 Jbeta primers. Sequencing was performed with immunoSEQ multiplex PCR; in TCRdb, only in-frame clones are kept and a portion is missing. Among about 150,000 clones listed, 80% were seen once. Regarding this clone: Its antigen is unidentified.

Study results and caveats: Many donors carried some public TCRs, although rarity characterized most TCR sequences. The authors listed approximately 150 TCR beta chains as cytomegalovirus-associated. An analysis was carried out later, and it reportedly showed fewer N-insertions in an Asian-associated ancestry cluster than the approximately 670-donor mean.

This TCR came from a woman in her 30s in good health and CMV-seronegative. The rearrangement links TRBV28 to TRBJ2-7, with D possibly TRBD1 on 6 matching bases. Specimen: PBMCs. The CDR3 is CASRDTQQGEQYF. The CDR3 nucleotides read TGTGCAAGCCGGGACACCCAACAAGGCGAGCAGTACTTC. Filled out from reference TRBV28 and TRBJ2-7, the complete variable domain reads DVKVTQSSRYLVKRTGEKVFLECVQDMDHENMFWYRQDPGLGLRLIYFSYDVKMKEKGDIPEGYSVSREKKERFSLILESASTNQTSMYLCASRDTQQGEQYFGPGTRLTVT.